The T cell receptor beta chain under discussion was sequenced for a study of CD4 T cells in relation to SARS-CoV-2 and coronaviruses. Study-level points and caveats: Crossreactivity was assessed only for spike protein, not other viral proteins.

The data were produced by immunoSEQ multiplex PCR, yet TCRdb's version contains in-frame clones alone and is incomplete. The table has more than 20,000 clones, about three quarters seen once. In regard to this clone: What it binds is not known.

V shed 7 bases and J 8 bases; nucleotides not matched to a gene: 10. This CDR3 comprises 13 residues. CDR1 and CDR2 from the germline V gene are LNHDA and SQIVND (reference sequence). CD4+ T cells from unexposed donors were obtained before the COVID-19 pandemic (2011-2018). The cells were cultured for approximately 10 days before CD4+ T cells were isolated. V gene TRBV19 combines with J gene TRBJ1-1; TRBD1 matches 7 bases. This receptor was identified in a human donor in good health. Sequencing was done on a sample of CD4+ T cells from PBMCs, cultured in vitro. CDR3 bases: TGTGCCAGTAAGGCCGGGACAGACGTAGAAGCTTTCTTT. Protein product: CASKAGTDVEAFF.